These 25 T cell receptor beta chains share one sample of origin, sequenced in a study of T-cell reconstitution after alpha-beta-depleted transplantation in children. Preparing the TCRbeta library involved the use of unique molecular identifiers. TCRdb re-called the PCR reads with MiXCR, one entry per CDR3 protein. The sample holds about 460,000 distinct CDR3 sequences, around 10% seen once. Specimen: PBMCs, mostly from graft donor cells, collected 180 days after TCRalphabeta/CD19-depleted stem cell transplant. These receptor sequences come from a female patient under 10 years old who had a stem cell transplant for aplastic anemia, so the T cells may come from the graft donor.

This clonotype appeared a few times. This chain connects TRBV15 to TRBJ2-7; 9 bases match TRBD2. From germline, CDR1 is LNHNV and CDR2 YYDKDF (reference sequence). V dropped 0 bases and J dropped 2; count of bases not matched to a gene: 8. This CDR3 has 17 amino acids. CDR3 loop: CATSRDSLTSGTYEQYF. DNA of the CDR3: TGTGCCACCAGCAGAGATTCTTTGACTAGCGGTACCTACGAGCAGTACTTC.

This clonotype was found a few times. This rearrangement joins TRBV6-2 or TRBV6-3 to TRBJ2-2, with 8 nucleotides matching TRBD2. The V gene end was trimmed by 4 bases and the J gene end by 5 bases; junction bases not matched to a gene: 6. The CDR3 sequence is 15 residues long. Germline V CDR1 and CDR2: MNHEY, SVGEGT. The CDR3 sequence is CASSFSGSGTGELFF. Here the CDR3 DNA reads TGTGCCAGCAGTTTCAGCGGGAGCGGTACCGGGGAGCTGTTTTTT.

This clonotype was counted only a few times. The chain combines TRBV28 with TRBJ2-2, with 14 bases identical to TRBD2. The CDR3 extends over 20 amino acids. V shed 5 bases, J shed 3 bases, and the junction held 14 bases outside the gene matches. The germline V gene encodes CDR1 MDHEN and CDR2 SYDVKM. CDR3 DNA sequence: TGTGCCAGCAGTGACTTTTTCTCGACTAGCGGGAGGGCCGACACCGGGGAGCTGTTTTTT. It translates to CASSDFFSTSGRADTGELFF.

This clonotype was observed a single time. The rearrangement joins TRBV14 to TRBJ2-1; 13 bases match TRBD2. This CDR3 is built from 17 residues. V gave up 4 bases and J gave up 9 bases; unmatched junction bases: 12. CDR1 is SGHDN and CDR2 is FVKESK in the germline V gene. CDR3 sequence: CASSPITSGRAKFEQFF. CDR3 nucleotides: TGTGCCAGCAGCCCGATCACTAGCGGGAGGGCCAAGTTTGAGCAGTTCTTC.

This clonotype was seen at least ten times. The V gene is TRBV12-3 or TRBV12-4, the J gene TRBJ2-7, with TRBD2 matching over 7 bases. J was trimmed by 8 bases and V by 6 bases; bases with no gene match: 13. This CDR3 contains 14 residues. DNA of the CDR3: TGTGCCAGCAGCCCAGGACTAGAAAGAAGCAAGCAGTACTTC. It is translated as CASSPGLERSKQYF.

This clonotype was counted between two and nine times. The gene calls are TRBV12-3 or TRBV12-4 and TRBJ2-1, with D perhaps matching TRBD2 (6 bases). Between the trimmed V and J ends, which lost 3 bases and 6 bases, there was a span of 12 bases. CDR3 length equals 14 residues. CDR3 sequence reads: CASSFGLLVNEQFF. The DNA of the CDR3 is TGTGCCAGCAGTTTCGGACTACTTGTCAATGAGCAGTTCTTC.

The V gene is TRBV28, the J gene TRBJ1-1; 7 bases agree with TRBD1. V shed 3 bases, J shed 5 bases, and the junction held 6 bases outside the gene matches. The CDR3 covers 14 residues. Per the germline V gene, CDR1 is MDHEN and CDR2 is SYDVKM. The CDR3 DNA sequence: TGTGCCAGCAGTTTTGCAGGGGGTTTGACTGAAGCTTTCTTT. Translation gives CASSFAGGLTEAFF.

This clonotype has more than one count but fewer than ten. The chain has TRBV10-3 and TRBJ2-1; 12 positions match TRBD2. CDR1 and CDR2 (germline): ENHRY, SYGVKD. Trimming cost V 6 bases and J 5 bases; bases outside gene matches: 8. This CDR3 is built from 16 residues. CDR3: CAISPTTSGSNNEQFF. Here the CDR3 DNA reads TGTGCCATCAGCCCAACGACTAGCGGGAGTAACAATGAGCAGTTCTTC.

The chain recombines TRBV25-1 with TRBJ1-6; possible D gene TRBD1, 5 bases. Germline values: CDR1 MGHDK, CDR2 SYGVNS. With 2 bases removed from V and 6 bases from J, the gap between germline ends came to 11 bases. CDR3 length: 15 amino acids. Here the CDR3 DNA reads TGTGCCAGCAGTGAAGTGGGGGTCCTTAATTCACCCCTCCACTTT. The encoded protein is CASSEVGVLNSPLHF.

The rearrangement uses TRBV20-1 and TRBJ2-1; TRBD1 is a possible D gene (6 bases). The CDR3 spans 13 residues. Germline V CDR1 and CDR2: DFQATT, SNEGSKA (reference sequence). V was pared by 3 bases and J by 4 bases, with 10 bases between. Here the CDR3 reads CSARGAAYNEQFF. CDR3 sequence (DNA): TGCAGTGCTAGGGGGGCGGCTTACAATGAGCAGTTCTTC.

The CDR3 DNA sequence: TGTGCCAGCACCGCCCTCATGTATGAGCAGTTCTTC. Its protein is CASTALMYEQFF. V gene TRBV2 combines with J gene TRBJ2-1; D not certain. CDR1 and CDR2 from the germline V gene are SNHLY and FYNNEI. V was cut by 7 bases and J by 8 bases, with 12 bases left in between. The CDR3 has 12 amino acids.

This clonotype was counted between two and nine times. CDR3 loop: CAIRTSGPGSYNEQFF. The DNA of the CDR3 is TGTGCCATCCGCACTAGCGGACCGGGCTCCTACAATGAGCAGTTCTTC. The chain recombines TRBV10-3 with TRBJ2-1, with 8 bases matching TRBD2. This CDR3 spans 16 amino acids. With V trimmed by 8 bases and J by 0 bases, 9 bases remained unmatched. Germline CDR1 reads ENHRY; CDR2 reads SYGVKD.

This chain joins TRBV5-1 and TRBJ2-5; D possibly corresponds to TRBD1 (5 bases). CDR1 is SGHRS and CDR2 is YFSETQ in the germline V gene. V lost 3 bases, J lost 2 bases, and 11 bases lay in between. CDR3 length: 14 residues. The CDR3 here is CASSSGSAQETQYF. CDR3 nucleotides: TGCGCCAGCAGCTCAGGGTCGGCGCAAGAGACCCAGTACTTC.

This chain uses TRBV12-3 or TRBV12-4 with TRBJ2-3, with 11 bases that match TRBD1. This CDR3 region has 15 residues. The V and J ends lost 6 bases and 2 bases, in that order; junction bases with no gene match: 4. The CDR3 loop reads CASRVDRGLTDTQYF. CDR3 nucleotide sequence: TGTGCCAGCAGAGTGGACAGGGGGCTCACAGATACGCAGTATTTT.

This clonotype turned up a few times. The chain employs TRBV25-1 and TRBJ2-2; either TRBD1 or TRBD2 may supply D (5 bases each). V was trimmed by 4 bases and J by 6 bases, leaving 12 bases between them. Germline V lookup: CDR1 MGHDK, CDR2 SYGVNS. The CDR3 has 14 residues. The CDR3 nucleotides read TGTGCCAGCAGTGGCCTCCTGGGGGCCGGGGAGCTGTTTTTT. This codes for CASSGLLGAGELFF. The variable domain in full, completed from reference TRBV25-1 and TRBJ2-2, reads EADIYQTPRYLVIGTGKKITLECSQTMGHDKMYWYQQDPGMELHLIHYSYGVNSTEKGDLSSESTVSRIRTEHFPLTLESARPSHTSQYLCASSGLLGAGELFFGEGSRLTVL.

This clonotype showed up many times. V is TRBV28 and J is TRBJ2-3; D call uncertain. Per the germline V gene, CDR1 is MDHEN and CDR2 is SYDVKM. V was pared by 1 base and J by 2 bases, with 13 bases between. The CDR3 length is 16 residues. DNA for the CDR3: TGTGCCAGCAGTTTATCCAGTTTTGATAACACAGATACGCAGTATTTT. Translated: CASSLSSFDNTDTQYF.

This clonotype was counted only a few times. Written as DNA, the CDR3 is TGTGCCAGCAGGCGACAGGGGGCCGAGCAGTACTTC. It encodes CASRRQGAEQYF. The chain links TRBV28 to TRBJ2-7; 10 bases fit TRBD1. The germline CDR1 and CDR2 sequences are MDHEN and SYDVKM. J gave up 6 bases and V 6 bases, and 2 bases lay outside the gene matches. The CDR3 spans 12 residues. The full variable domain, rest sourced from reference TRBV28 and TRBJ2-7, is DVKVTQSSRYLVKRTGEKVFLECVQDMDHENMFWYRQDPGLGLRLIYFSYDVKMKEKGDIPEGYSVSREKKERFSLILESASTNQTSMYLCASRRQGAEQYFGPGTRLTVT.

This clonotype appeared a few times. V gene TRBV5-1 combines with J gene TRBJ2-7; maybe TRBD2 (5 bases). V shed 3 bases and J shed 2 bases, with 18 bases lying between them. Germline loops: CDR1 SGHRS, CDR2 YFSETQ. CDR3 length: 16 amino acids. In DNA form, the CDR3 reads TGCGCCAGCAGCTGGGAGTGGGTGAGTCACCCCTACGAGCAGTACTTC. As protein: CASSWEWVSHPYEQYF.

This clonotype has ten or more counts. The chain couples TRBV28 to TRBJ2-7, with 8 positions matching TRBD2. The V gene end was trimmed by 2 bases and the J gene end by 2 bases; junction bases not matched to a gene: 2. The CDR3 length is 14 residues. Germline V gene lookup returns CDR1 MDHEN and CDR2 SYDVKM. The CDR3 bases are TGTGCCAGCAGTTTACTAGCGGGCACCTACGAGCAGTACTTC. Translated, it gives CASSLLAGTYEQYF.

In its sample, this clonotype was seen a few times. The chain employs TRBV11-3 and TRBJ2-1; 10 bases fit TRBD2. Trimming cost V 5 bases and J 9 bases; bases outside gene matches: 7. The CDR3 extends over 14 amino acids. Germline CDR1 reads SGHNT; CDR2 reads YENEEA. CDR3 sequence: CASSPLAGGREQFF. CDR3 DNA sequence: TGTGCCAGCAGCCCCTTAGCGGGAGGTCGTGAGCAGTTCTTC.

For this clonotype: Germline is not matched at one junction end, which may reflect a read error. The V and J genes are TRBV5-6 and TRBJ2-6; perhaps D is TRBD1 or TRBD2 (5 bases each). Germline loops: CDR1 SGHDT, CDR2 YYEEEE. The CDR3 length is 16 residues. The CDR3 is CASSFNGASAANVLTF. The CDR3, as DNA: TGTGCCAGCAGCTTTAACGGGGCCTCTGCGGCCAACGTCCTGACTTTC.

J is TRBJ2-2 and V is TRBV20-1, with 12 bases that match TRBD1. There are 16 residues in the CDR3. Germline lookup yields CDR1 DFQATT and CDR2 SNEGSKA (reference sequence). The CDR3 coding sequence is TGCAGCTTCCTACCCGGGACAGGGGGCCAGGCCGGGGAGCTGTTTTTT. Protein sequence: CSFLPGTGGQAGELFF.

This chain connects TRBV5-1 to TRBJ2-1, with D perhaps matching TRBD2 (5 bases). V lost 5 bases, J lost 0 bases, and 12 bases lay in between. The CDR3 consists of 15 residues. Germline V lookup: CDR1 SGHRS, CDR2 YFSETQ. As DNA, the CDR3 is TGCGCCAGCAGGTCGGACTCGGGCTCCTACAATGAGCAGTTCTTC. Translation: CASRSDSGSYNEQFF.

This clonotype was picked up a small number of times. At one of its ends the junction is not consistent with the germline gene, which may arise from a read error. This chain links TRBV11-2 with TRBJ2-7, with D possibly being TRBD1 (6 bases). Germline values: CDR1 SGHAT, CDR2 FQNNGV. CDR3 length equals 20 residues. In nucleotides, the CDR3 is TGTGCCAGCACCTTAAGGCCCGCAAATGTAGACAGGCTTTTCTCCTACGAGCAGTACTTC. Protein sequence: CASTLRPANVDRLFSYEQYF.

This chain connects TRBV12-3 or TRBV12-4 to TRBJ2-7; no reliable D call. V gave up 2 bases and J gave up 4 bases, with 15 bases separating them. The CDR3 runs to 15 residues. The chain's CDR3 is CASSLQGRWEYEQYF. In DNA, the CDR3 is TGTGCCAGCAGTTTACAAGGCAGGTGGGAATACGAGCAGTACTTC.